Given below is one T cell receptor (beta chain) in context. Assay: immunoSEQ multiplex PCR; the TCRdb copy retains only in-frame clones and omits some. The sample records roughly 130,000 clones, 65% to 85% being singletons. Noted time point: pretreatment peripheral blood. This sample is part of a study of PD-L1 blockade in urothelial cancer. Study summary: At 6 weeks and at 3 weeks (second dose) after treatment start, blood was analyzed. Counts from blood samples showed a median of about 150,000 T cells.

The V gene's germline CDR1 is SQVTM and CDR2 ANQGSEA. V lost 6 bases, J lost 6 bases, and 17 bases lay in between. The CDR3 runs to 13 residues. The sequence was obtained from a middle-aged man with urothelial cancer. This sequence joins TRBV29-1 and TRBJ1-2; maybe TRBD1 (6 bases). The sample was PBMCs, taken around atezolizumab (anti-PD-L1) treatment. The CDR3 DNA reads as TGCAGCGTGGGGGACAAGTACTCCCATGGCTACACCTTC. Translated, it gives CSVGDKYSHGYTF. The entire variable domain, with the rest obtained from reference TRBV29-1 and TRBJ1-2, is as follows: SAVISQKPSRDICQRGTSLTIQCQVDSQVTMMFWYRQQPGQSLTLIATANQGSEATYESGFVIDKFPISRPNLTFSTLTVSNMSPEDSSIYLCSVGDKYSHGYTFGSGTRLTVV.